This TCR beta chain was documented in a study of T cell repertoires in cytomegalovirus infection. MiXCR was run by TCRdb on the reads, yielding one entry per CDR3 protein. The profile covers about 830,000 distinct CDR3 sequences, with 32% appearing a single time and approximately 13% taken by the ten largest. Remarks on this clonotype: The antigen is unknown.

The V end lost 5 bases, the J end lost 3 bases, and 23 bases lay between the germline ends. The CDR3 is 18 amino acids. Per the germline V gene, CDR1 is LNHDA and CDR2 is SQIVND (reference sequence). This rearrangement joins TRBV19 to TRBJ1-5; D is unclear. Sequencing was performed on cultured CD8+ T cells from PBMCs, taken from culture after CMV antigen stimulation. The TCR originated in a human donor in good health (CMV status not recorded). Some clones in this sample may be carry-over from other donors' samples. The CDR3 nucleotides are TGTGCCAGTAGTGTCCTTGAGGCGCTGACTTACAACAATCAGCCCCAGCATTTT. Its translation is CASSVLEALTYNNQPQHF.